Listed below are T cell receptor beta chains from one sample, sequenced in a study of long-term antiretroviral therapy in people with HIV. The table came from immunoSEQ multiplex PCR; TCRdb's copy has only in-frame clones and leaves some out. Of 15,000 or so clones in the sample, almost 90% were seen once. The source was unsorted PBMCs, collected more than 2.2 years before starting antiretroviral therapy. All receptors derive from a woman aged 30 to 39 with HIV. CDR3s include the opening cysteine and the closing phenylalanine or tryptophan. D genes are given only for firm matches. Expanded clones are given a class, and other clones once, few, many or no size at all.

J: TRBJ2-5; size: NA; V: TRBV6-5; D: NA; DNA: TGTGCCAGCAGTACCGTATGGGGCAGTGGAGAGACCCAGTACTTC; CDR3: CASSTVWGSGETQYF
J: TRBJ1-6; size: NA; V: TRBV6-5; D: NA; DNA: TGTGCCAGCAGTTTCGACAGGAATGGAAATTCACCCCTCCACTTT; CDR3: CASSFDRNGNSPLHF
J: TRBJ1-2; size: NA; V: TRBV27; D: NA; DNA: TGTGCCAGCAGTCACGACAGGAGTCTTTTCTATGGCTACACCTTC; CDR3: CASSHDRSLFYGYTF
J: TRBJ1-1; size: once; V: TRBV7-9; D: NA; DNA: TGTGCCAGCAGCACACGGACAGACCTCACTGAAGCTTTCTTT; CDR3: CASSTRTDLTEAFF
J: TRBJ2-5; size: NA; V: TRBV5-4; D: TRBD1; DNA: TGTGCCAGCAGTGACAGGGGAGAGACCCAGTACTTC; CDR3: CASSDRGETQYF
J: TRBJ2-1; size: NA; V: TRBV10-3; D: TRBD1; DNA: TGTGCCATCAGTGAAGGACAGGGGCTCTATGAGCAGTTCTTC; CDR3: CAISEGQGLYEQFF
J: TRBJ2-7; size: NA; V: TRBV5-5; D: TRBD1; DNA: TGTGCCAGCAGCCGCCTGGGACAGGGGGCCTACGAGCAGTACTTC; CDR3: CASSRLGQGAYEQYF
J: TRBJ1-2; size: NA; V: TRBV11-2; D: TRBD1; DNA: TGTGCCAGCAGCTCCACAGGGGACTATGGCTACACCTTC; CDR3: CASSSTGDYGYTF
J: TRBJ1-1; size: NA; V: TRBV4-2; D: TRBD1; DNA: TGTGCCAGCAGCCCCGGACAGGGTGCCATGAACACTGAAGCTTTCTTT; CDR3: CASSPGQGAMNTEAFF
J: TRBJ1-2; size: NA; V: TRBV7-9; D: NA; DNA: TGTGCCAGCAGCCCCCTAACCGGGGACAAAACTAACTATGGCTACACCTTC; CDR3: CASSPLTGDKTNYGYTF
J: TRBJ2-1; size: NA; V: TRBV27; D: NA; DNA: TGTGCCAGCACCTCAACCGCTAGCTCCTACAATGAGCAGTTCTTC; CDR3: CASTSTASSYNEQFF
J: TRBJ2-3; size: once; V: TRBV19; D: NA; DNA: TGTGCCAGTAGTCGGGGCGGGGCGCTCCTTAGCACAGATACGCAGTATTTT; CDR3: CASSRGGALLSTDTQYF
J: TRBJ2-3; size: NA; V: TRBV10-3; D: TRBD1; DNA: TGTGCCATCAGTGAGGGCAGGGGGCGCGCAGATACGCAGTATTTT; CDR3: CAISEGRGRADTQYF
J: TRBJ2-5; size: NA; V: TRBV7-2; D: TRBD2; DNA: TGTGCCAGCAGTTACCTAGCGGGGGGGAAAGAGACCCAGTACTTC; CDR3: CASSYLAGGKETQYF
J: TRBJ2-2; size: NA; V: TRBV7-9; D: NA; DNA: TGTGCCAGCAGCACCGGACCGCTGAACACCGGGGAGCTGTTTTTT; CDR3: CASSTGPLNTGELFF
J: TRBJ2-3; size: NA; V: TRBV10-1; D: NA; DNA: TGCGCCAGCAGCCCCAATACAGATACGCAGTATTTT; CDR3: CASSPNTDTQYF
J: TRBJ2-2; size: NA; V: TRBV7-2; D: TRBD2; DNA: TGTGCCAGCAGCTTATATAGCGGGGGGGCCGCGAACACCGGGGAGCTGTTTTTT; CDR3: CASSLYSGGAANTGELFF
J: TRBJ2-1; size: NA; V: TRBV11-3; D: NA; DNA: TGTGCCAGCAGCCCGAGTCCCAGCGAGCAGTTCTTC; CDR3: CASSPSPSEQFF
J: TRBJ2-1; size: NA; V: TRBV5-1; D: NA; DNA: TGCGCCAGCAGCTGGTGGGGGGAGGACCACAATGAGCAGTTCTTC; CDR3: CASSWWGEDHNEQFF
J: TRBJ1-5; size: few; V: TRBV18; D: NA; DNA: TGTGCCAGCTCCGGGGGCACTAGCAATCAGCCCCAGCATTTT; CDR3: CASSGGTSNQPQHF
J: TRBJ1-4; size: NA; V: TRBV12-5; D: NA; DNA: TGTGCTAGTGGTTTGGGGCAGCCCGAGGGTGAAAAACTGTTTTTT; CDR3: CASGLGQPEGEKLFF
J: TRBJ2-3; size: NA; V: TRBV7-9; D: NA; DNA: TGTGCCAGCAGCCCGGGGTGGGGTCCTCGGGGGCCTACAGATACGCAGTATTTT; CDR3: CASSPGWGPRGPTDTQYF
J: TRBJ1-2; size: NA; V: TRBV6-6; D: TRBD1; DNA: TGTGCCAGCATTCCCAGGGGGAGGAGTATGAATGGCTACACCTTC; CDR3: CASIPRGRSMNGYTF
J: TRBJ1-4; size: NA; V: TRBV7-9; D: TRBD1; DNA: TGTGCCAGCAGCTTAGGTACCGGGACAGGGGCGGAAAAACTGTTTTTT; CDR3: CASSLGTGTGAEKLFF
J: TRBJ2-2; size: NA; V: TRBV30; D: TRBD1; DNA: TGTGCCTGGAGTGTAGAGGGGGCTGAGGCCGGGGAGCTGTTTTTT; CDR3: CAWSVEGAEAGELFF
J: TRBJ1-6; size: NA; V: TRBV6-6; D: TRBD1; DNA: TGTGCCAGCAGTACCCAGGGGGACAATTCACCCCTCCACTTT; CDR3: CASSTQGDNSPLHF